This is a list of T cell receptor beta chains from one sample in a study of early T cells in non-severe SARS-CoV-2 infection. From the 5' RACE reads, TCRdb called clonotypes with MiXCR, one entry per CDR3 protein. The sample lists some 88,000 distinct CDR3 sequences, approximately 15% seen once, with approximately 5.1% in the top ten. The specimen comprised whole blood, sampled at baseline. The receptors derive from an adult who was a healthcare worker with PCR-confirmed SARS-CoV-2 infection or an uninfected control (not recorded which). Both conserved end residues are part of each CDR3. The D gene is left open where the match is weak. Not every row has a clone size; where given, it reads once, few, many or a size class.

d_call	v_call	j_call	clone_size	cdr3_aa	cdr3_nt
.	TRBV10-3	TRBJ2-6	many	CAISAHGSSGANVLTF	TGTGCCATCAGTGCGCACGGATCCTCTGGGGCCAACGTCCTGACTTTC
.	TRBV10-1	TRBJ2-3	few	CASRGNATDTQYF	TGCGCCAGCAGGGGCAACGCCACAGATACGCAGTATTTT
.	TRBV12-3/TRBV12-4	TRBJ2-5	.	CASSSGFQETQYF	TGTGCCAGCAGTTCAGGCTTCCAAGAGACCCAGTACTTC
TRBD1	TRBV2	TRBJ2-1	few	CASNLRTGGSPKNNEQFF	TGTGCCAGCAATCTGAGGACAGGGGGCTCTCCTAAGAACAATGAGCAGTTCTTC
TRBD1	TRBV12-3/TRBV12-4	TRBJ2-7	.	CASSSRGQGIDEQYF	TGTGCCAGCAGTTCCAGAGGACAGGGAATTGACGAGCAGTACTTC
.	TRBV3-1	TRBJ2-2	many	CASSQVTVGELFF	TGTGCCAGCAGCCAAGTGACCGTAGGGGAGCTGTTTTTT
.	TRBV4-3	TRBJ2-7	.	CASSPARDRYYEQYF	TGCGCCAGCAGCCCCGCGCGGGACAGATACTACGAGCAGTACTTC
.	TRBV7-2	TRBJ1-1	many	CAAGTNTEAFF	TGTGCCGCAGGGACTAACACTGAAGCTTTCTTT
.	TRBV7-9	TRBJ1-1	few	CASSLSSGLNTEAFF	TGTGCCAGCAGCTTATCGTCAGGGTTGAACACTGAAGCTTTCTTT
.	TRBV7-9	TRBJ2-3	many	CASSSLDTQYF	TGTGCCAGCAGCTCCTTAGATACGCAGTATTTT
.	TRBV28	TRBJ1-2	many	CASSPRTRDRRCTF	TGTGCCAGCAGTCCCCGAACCCGGGACCGACGCTGCACCTTC
.	TRBV7-3	TRBJ1-5	few	CASSSGSRQPQHF	TGTGCCAGCAGCTCAGGTTCTCGGCAGCCCCAGCATTTT
.	TRBV27	TRBJ2-1	many	CASSLFYRVGGNEQFF	TGTGCCAGCAGTTTATTCTACAGGGTAGGTGGCAATGAGCAGTTCTTC
.	TRBV7-2	TRBJ1-1	few	CASSLEGLGVLGDTEAFF	TGTGCCAGCAGCTTAGAGGGGCTAGGAGTCTTAGGAGACACTGAAGCTTTCTTT
.	TRBV4-1	TRBJ2-7	few	CASSHGGAYEQYF	TGCGCCAGCAGCCACGGGGGTGCGTACGAGCAGTACTTC
.	TRBV11-2	TRBJ2-3	few	CASSTHPPPDTQYF	TGTGCCAGCAGCACCCACCCTCCCCCAGATACGCAGTATTTT
TRBD2	TRBV3-1	TRBJ2-7	.	CASSQSAGGPHEQYF	TGTGCCAGCAGCCAATCAGCGGGAGGGCCCCACGAGCAGTACTTC
.	TRBV2	TRBJ2-5	.	CASSGYASETQYF	TGTGCCAGCAGTGGTTACGCGTCGGAGACCCAGTACTTC
TRBD1	TRBV7-8	TRBJ2-5	few	CASSLDGGQGVIETQYF	TGTGCCAGCAGCTTAGATGGCGGACAGGGGGTGATAGAGACCCAGTACTTC
.	TRBV12-3/TRBV12-4	TRBJ2-2	.	CASSLGAEELFF	TGTGCCAGCAGTTTAGGTGCCGAGGAGCTGTTTTTT
.	TRBV9	TRBJ2-1	few	CASSGGQTEQFF	TGTGCCAGCAGCGGTGGACAGACCGAGCAGTTCTTC
TRBD2	TRBV29-1	TRBJ2-1	few	CSVDPNSRGDEQFF	TGCAGCGTTGACCCGAACTCCCGGGGGGATGAGCAGTTCTTC
.	TRBV6-6	TRBJ2-7	.	CASSYAGTEQYF	TGTGCCAGCAGTTATGCCGGGACCGAGCAGTACTTC
.	TRBV12-3/TRBV12-4	TRBJ2-3	.	CASSPADSTQYF	TGTGCCAGCAGCCCCGCCGATAGTACGCAGTATTTT
.	TRBV11-2	TRBJ2-3	.	CASSTDRHTDTQYF	TGTGCCAGCAGTACCGACCGACACACAGATACGCAGTATTTT
.	TRBV7-9	TRBJ2-7	many	CASSGRLTGIYEQYF	TGTGCCAGCAGCGGGAGGTTGACGGGGATCTACGAGCAGTACTTC
TRBD1	TRBV7-9	TRBJ2-4	.	CASSFQTGGELGF	TGTGCCAGCAGCTTCCAGACAGGGGGCGAATTAGGTTTC
TRBD2	TRBV5-1	TRBJ2-3	.	CASSLERGSSTDTQYF	TGCGCCAGCAGCCTTGAGCGGGGATCTAGCACAGATACGCAGTATTTT
.	TRBV11-2	TRBJ2-3	.	CASSLDQATQYF	TGTGCCAGCAGCTTAGATCAAGCTACGCAGTATTTT
.	TRBV19	TRBJ1-5	.	CASSMKGNQPQHF	TGTGCCAGTAGTATGAAGGGGAATCAGCCCCAGCATTTT
.	TRBV10-2	TRBJ2-1	once	CASGRAGNEQFF	TGCGCCAGTGGCAGGGCAGGGAATGAGCAGTTCTTC
.	TRBV7-9	TRBJ2-3	few	CASSLLPGGTDTQYF	TGTGCCAGCAGCTTACTACCAGGGGGCACAGATACGCAGTATTTT
.	TRBV25-1	TRBJ1-2	.	CASSDRELENYGYTF	TGTGCCAGCAGTGATCGTGAGCTGGAGAACTATGGCTACACCTTC
TRBD1	TRBV5-1	TRBJ1-5	.	CASSLQGAGNQPQHF	TGCGCCAGCAGCTTACAGGGGGCAGGCAATCAGCCCCAGCATTTT
.	TRBV7-2	TRBJ2-2	few	CASSSYSGSNTGELFF	TGTGCCAGCAGTTCCTATAGCGGAAGCAACACCGGGGAGCTGTTTTTT
.	TRBV27	TRBJ2-5	few	CASRPPGIFGTQYF	TGTGCCAGCAGGCCTCCAGGGATTTTTGGGACCCAGTACTTC
.	TRBV3-1	TRBJ1-1	few	CASSQESEAFF	TGTGCCAGCAGCCAAGAATCCGAAGCTTTCTTT
.	TRBV20-1	TRBJ2-7	few	CSALGDTSYEQYF	TGCAGTGCTTTGGGGGACACCTCCTACGAGCAGTACTTC
.	TRBV20-1	TRBJ2-2	many	CSATGGPNTGELFF	TGCAGTGCCACCGGGGGGCCGAACACCGGGGAGCTGTTTTTT
TRBD2	TRBV6-6	TRBJ2-1	few	CASSYGSGTYNEQFF	TGTGCCAGCAGTTACGGCAGCGGGACTTACAATGAGCAGTTCTTC
.	TRBV3-1	TRBJ2-3	.	CASSQTSGAQYF	TGTGCCAGCAGCCAGACGAGCGGAGCGCAGTATTTT
.	TRBV5-1	TRBJ2-5	few	CASSPRTTETQYF	TGCGCCAGCAGCCCCCGGACTACAGAGACCCAGTACTTC
TRBD2	TRBV20-1	TRBJ2-5	.	CSASSLIAGEETQYF	TGCAGTGCTAGCTCCCTTATAGCGGGAGAAGAGACCCAGTACTTC
TRBD2	TRBV19	TRBJ2-7	few	CASRLAGTYEQYF	TGTGCCAGTAGACTAGCGGGAACATACGAGCAGTACTTC
TRBD1	TRBV12-3/TRBV12-4	TRBJ1-5	.	CASGPGQGYGGNQPQHF	TGTGCCAGCGGACCCGGACAGGGGTATGGGGGCAATCAGCCCCAGCATTTT
.	TRBV7-6	TRBJ2-2	few	CASSSGLNTGELFF	TGTGCCAGCAGCTCGGGCCTGAACACCGGGGAGCTGTTTTTT
.	TRBV7-2	TRBJ2-7	few	CASSLGWRANSYEQYF	TGTGCCAGCAGCCTGGGGTGGAGGGCCAACTCCTACGAGCAGTACTTC